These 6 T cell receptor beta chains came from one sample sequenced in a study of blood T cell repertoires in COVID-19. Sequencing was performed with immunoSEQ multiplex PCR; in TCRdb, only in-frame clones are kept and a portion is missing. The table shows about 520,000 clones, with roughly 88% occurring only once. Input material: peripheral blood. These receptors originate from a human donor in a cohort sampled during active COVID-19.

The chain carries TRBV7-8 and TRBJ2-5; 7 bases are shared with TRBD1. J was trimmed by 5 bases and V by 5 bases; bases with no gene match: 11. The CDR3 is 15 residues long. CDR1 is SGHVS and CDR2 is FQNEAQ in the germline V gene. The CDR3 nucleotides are TGTGCCAGCAGCGATCGACAGGGTTCCGGGGAGACCCAGTACTTC. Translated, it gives CASSDRQGSGETQYF.

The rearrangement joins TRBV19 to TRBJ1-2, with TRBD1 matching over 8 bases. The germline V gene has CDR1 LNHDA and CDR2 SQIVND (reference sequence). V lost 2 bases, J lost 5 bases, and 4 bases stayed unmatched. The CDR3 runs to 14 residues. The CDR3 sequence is CASSITGGRYGYTF. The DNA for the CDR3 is TGTGCCAGTAGTATAACAGGGGGACGGTATGGCTACACCTTC.

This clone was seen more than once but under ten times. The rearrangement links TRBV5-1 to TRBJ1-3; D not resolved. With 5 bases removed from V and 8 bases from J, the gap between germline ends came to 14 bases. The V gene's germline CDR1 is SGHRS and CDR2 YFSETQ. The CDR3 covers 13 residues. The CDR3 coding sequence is TGCGCCAGCAGACTAGCTTCCAAGGACACCATATATTTT. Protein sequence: CASRLASKDTIYF.

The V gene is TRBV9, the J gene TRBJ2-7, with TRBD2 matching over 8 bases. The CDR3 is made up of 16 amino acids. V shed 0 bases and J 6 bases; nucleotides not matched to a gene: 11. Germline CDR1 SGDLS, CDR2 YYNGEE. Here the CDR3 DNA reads TGTGCCAGCAGCGTAGAGGGCCTAGCGGGTTGGGTCGAGCAGTACTTC. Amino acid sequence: CASSVEGLAGWVEQYF.

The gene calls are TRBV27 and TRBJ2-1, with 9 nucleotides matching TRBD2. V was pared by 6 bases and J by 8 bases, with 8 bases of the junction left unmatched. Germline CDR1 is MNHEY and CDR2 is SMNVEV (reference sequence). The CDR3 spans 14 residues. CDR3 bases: TGTGCCAGCAGGGGTAGCGGGGGAGGTTATGAGCAGTTCTTC. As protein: CASRGSGGGYEQFF.

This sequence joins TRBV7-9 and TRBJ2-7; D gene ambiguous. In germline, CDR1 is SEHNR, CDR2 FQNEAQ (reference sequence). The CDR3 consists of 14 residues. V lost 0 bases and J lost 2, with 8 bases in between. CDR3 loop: CASSLAFGPYEQYF. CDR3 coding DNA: TGTGCCAGCAGCTTAGCTTTTGGCCCCTACGAGCAGTACTTC.